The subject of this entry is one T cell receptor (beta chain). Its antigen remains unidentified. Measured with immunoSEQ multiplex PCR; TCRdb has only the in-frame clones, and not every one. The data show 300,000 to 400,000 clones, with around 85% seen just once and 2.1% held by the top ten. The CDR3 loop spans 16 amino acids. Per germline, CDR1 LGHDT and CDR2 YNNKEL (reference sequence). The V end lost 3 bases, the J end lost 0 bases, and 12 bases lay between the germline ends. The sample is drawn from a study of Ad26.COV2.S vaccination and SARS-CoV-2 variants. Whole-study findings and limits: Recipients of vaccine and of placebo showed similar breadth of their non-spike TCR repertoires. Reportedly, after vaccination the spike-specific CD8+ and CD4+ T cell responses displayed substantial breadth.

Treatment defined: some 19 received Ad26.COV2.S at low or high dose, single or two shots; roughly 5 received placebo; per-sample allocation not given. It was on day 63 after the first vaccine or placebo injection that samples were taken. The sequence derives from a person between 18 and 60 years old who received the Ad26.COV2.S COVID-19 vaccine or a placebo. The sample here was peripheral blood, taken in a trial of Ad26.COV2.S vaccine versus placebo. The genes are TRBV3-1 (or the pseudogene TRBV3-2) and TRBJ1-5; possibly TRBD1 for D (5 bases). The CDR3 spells CASSHTGPYSNQPQHF. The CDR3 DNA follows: TGTGCCAGCAGCCATACGGGGCCCTATAGCAATCAGCCCCAGCATTTT.